These 30 T cell receptor beta chains were sequenced from one sample in a study of human T cells and chemical hapten exposure (dated by TCRdb to the early 2020s). Library preparation was by RACE. Sequenced using a NextSeq 500. The public reads were reanalyzed by TCRdb: fastp trimming at Q25, MiXCR alignment, in-frame beta chains only. Here each entry gathers all rows of one CDR3 protein and keeps the most common genes and DNA. The sample contains under 200,000 distinct CDR3 sequences, nearly 30% of them found a single time. Roughly 3% of the sample is held by the ten biggest clonotypes. The time point label, as the study defines it: pre-sensitization, week 0. The sample's treatment or condition, from its label and the paper: therapeutic diphenylcyclopropenone sensitization with weekly scalp DPC. This specimen was whole blood, taken in connection with sensitization to the hapten diphenylcyclopropenone (DPC). Every receptor here comes from a woman in her 30s with alopecia areata. Some clones in this sample may be carry-over from other donors' samples.

The genes are TRBV28 and TRBJ1-2; 11 positions agree with TRBD1. The CDR3 length is 14 residues. The V gene end was trimmed by 5 bases and the J gene end by 7 bases; junction bases not matched to a gene: 6. Germline V gene lookup returns CDR1 MDHEN and CDR2 SYDVKM. The CDR3 DNA reads as TGTGCCAGCAGTCCCGCCGGGACAGGGGGTGGCTACACCTTC. This translates into CASSPAGTGGGYTF.

The rearrangement joins TRBV29-1 to TRBJ2-1; the match to TRBD1 covers 7 bases. V trimming: 4 bases; J trimming: 7 bases; junction bases outside the gene matches: 4. The CDR3 is 12 amino acids. Germline V lookup: CDR1 SQVTM, CDR2 ANQGSEA. The CDR3 here is CSVAQGPNEQFF. The CDR3 DNA follows: TGCAGCGTTGCACAGGGGCCAAATGAGCAGTTCTTC.

CDR3 coding DNA: TGTGCCCGGGCCAGGTCCGAGCAGTACTTC. Translating it yields CARARSEQYF. The chain carries TRBV27 and TRBJ2-7; D not certain. This CDR3 comprises 10 residues. V gave up 11 bases and J gave up 6 bases, with 11 bases separating them. Germline V gene data show CDR1 as MNHEY and CDR2 as SMNVEV (reference sequence).

The table lists this clonotype with a few counts. This chain links TRBV4-3 with TRBJ1-6; a possible D gene is TRBD1 (5 bases). V was clipped by 0 bases and J by 10 bases, with 7 bases between them. The CDR3 has 13 amino acids. Germline assignment: CDR1 LGHNA and CDR2 YSLEER. The CDR3 reads CASSQEGGSPLHF. CDR3 nucleotide sequence: TGCGCCAGCAGCCAAGAGGGGGGATCACCCCTCCACTTT.

The V and J genes are TRBV18 and TRBJ2-3, with a possible D match to TRBD1 (5 bases). Trimming cost V 2 bases and J 1 base, with 13 bases left between them. The CDR3 contains 16 residues. Germline loops: CDR1 KGHSH, CDR2 LQKENI. For the CDR3, the DNA is TGTGCCAGCTCACCAACCGACAGTCAGCGCACAGATACGCAGTATTTT. This translates into CASSPTDSQRTDTQYF.

In its sample, this clonotype was seen a few times. The V gene is TRBV6-1, the J gene TRBJ1-5; a possible D gene is TRBD1 (5 bases). Trimming took 3 bases from V and 3 from J, leaving 15 bases between them. Germline V gene data show CDR1 as MNHNS and CDR2 as SASEGT. CDR3 length equals 16 residues. Here the CDR3 reads CASSDPRGGNNQPQHF. For the CDR3, the DNA is TGTGCCAGCAGTGATCCGAGGGGCGGCAACAATCAGCCCCAGCATTTT.

This CDR3 reads CASSQGQRYGYTF. In nucleotides, the CDR3 is TGTGCCAGCAGCCAGGGACAGCGATATGGCTACACCTTC. The gene calls are TRBV7-8 and TRBJ1-2; 7 bases fit TRBD1. V trimming: 5 bases; J trimming: 5 bases; junction bases outside the gene matches: 5. The CDR3 has 13 residues. Germline CDR1 is SGHVS and CDR2 is FQNEAQ.

The gene calls are TRBV15 and TRBJ2-1; TRBD1 is a possible D gene (6 bases). The germline V gene encodes CDR1 LNHNV and CDR2 YYDKDF (reference sequence). V was shortened by 5 bases and J by 5 bases, with 13 bases between the two germline ends. This CDR3 has 14 amino acids. This CDR3 reads CATSGRDNHNEQFF. The CDR3 coding sequence is TGTGCCACCAGCGGTAGGGACAACCACAATGAGCAGTTCTTC.

This clonotype was picked up a small number of times. V usage is TRBV20-1 and J usage is TRBJ1-1; 7 nucleotides match TRBD1. There are 14 residues in the CDR3. The germline V gene has CDR1 DFQATT and CDR2 SNEGSKA (reference sequence). V dropped 2 bases and J dropped 0; count of bases not matched to a gene: 3. The CDR3 reads CSARTGTVNTEAFF. The CDR3 DNA reads TGCAGTGCTAGAACCGGGACAGTGAACACTGAAGCTTTCTTT.

The V and J genes are TRBV9 and TRBJ2-7; TRBD1 is a possible D gene (6 bases). This CDR3 comprises 15 residues. The V and J ends lost 0 bases and 4 bases respectively, with 14 bases between them. Looked up from germline, CDR1 is SGDLS and CDR2 is YYNGEE. The CDR3 loop is CASSVGQGRPYEQYF. Here the CDR3 DNA reads TGTGCCAGCAGCGTAGGGCAGGGGAGACCTTACGAGCAGTACTTC.

This chain connects TRBV5-1 to TRBJ2-1; 7 bases match TRBD1. The junction had 5 bases not matched to a gene; V was cut back by 1 base and J by 10 bases. CDR1 is SGHRS and CDR2 is YFSETQ in the germline V gene. This CDR3 has 13 amino acids. The CDR3 region has the DNA TGCGCCAGCAGCTTGTCTTCAGGGGGAGAGCAGTTCTTC. Encoded protein: CASSLSSGGEQFF.

This clonotype has only a few counts. The chain joins TRBV6-6 to TRBJ1-5, with TRBD1 as a possible D gene (6 bases). Trimming removed 6 bases at V and 1 base at J, with 19 bases between. The CDR3 sequence is 17 residues long. Germline V lookup: CDR1 MNHNY, CDR2 SVGAGI (reference sequence). The DNA for the CDR3 is TGTGCCAGCAGACGGGGGCAGGGTACAAACAGCAATCAGCCCCAGCATTTT. Translating gives CASRRGQGTNSNQPQHF.

This clonotype has only a few counts. The chain carries TRBV25-1 and TRBJ1-1, with unresolved D. CDR3 length equals 14 residues. Germline V CDR1 and CDR2: MGHDK, SYGVNS. Between the trimmed V and J ends, which lost 4 bases and 4 bases, there was a span of 13 bases. CDR3 sequence reads: CASSGTGSRTEAFF. The DNA for the CDR3 is TGTGCCAGCAGTGGAACGGGAAGCCGCACTGAAGCTTTCTTT.

The V gene is TRBV10-3, the J gene TRBJ1-5; possible D gene TRBD1, 5 bases. The CDR3 totals 14 residues. V was cut by 0 bases and J by 11 bases, with 14 bases left in between. Looked up from germline, CDR1 is ENHRY and CDR2 is SYGVKD. The CDR3 region is CAISESQGRKTQHF. The CDR3 DNA follows: TGTGCCATCAGTGAGTCGCAGGGAAGGAAGACCCAGCATTTT.

The chain combines TRBV9 with TRBJ2-1, with 10 positions matching TRBD1. CDR1 is SGDLS, CDR2 YYNGEE, per germline. This CDR3 contains 15 residues. V gave up 3 bases and J gave up 4 bases; unmatched junction bases: 4. CDR3 coding DNA: TGTGCCAGCAGCGGACCGGGACAGGGGTACAATGAGCAGTTCTTC. It yields the protein CASSGPGQGYNEQFF. Together with reference TRBV9 and TRBJ2-1, the CDR3 gives the full variable domain: DSGVTQTPKHLITATGQRVTLRCSPRSGDLSVYWYQQSLDQGLQFLIQYYNGEERAKGNILERFSAQQFPDLHSELNLSSLELGDSALYFCASSGPGQGYNEQFFGPGTRLTVL.

The chain recombines TRBV11-3 with TRBJ1-1, with a tentative D call TRBD1 (5 bases). V was cut by 5 bases and J by 6 bases, with 22 bases left in between. Germline V gene sequence: CDR1 SGHNT, CDR2 YENEEA. This CDR3 has 16 amino acids. The CDR3 DNA sequence: TGTGCCAGCAGCCCCCGCGGGGGTCCTTTGGACGCTGAAGCTTTCTTT. This sequence encodes CASSPRGGPLDAEAFF.

The V gene is TRBV18, the J gene TRBJ2-1, with D possibly TRBD2 on 6 matching bases. V lost 2 bases and J 3 bases, leaving 11 bases between the germline ends. This CDR3 is 15 amino acids long. Germline CDR1 is KGHSH and CDR2 is LQKENI. In DNA form, the CDR3 reads TGTGCCAGCTCACCATGGGGCGGGGACTACAATGAGCAGTTCTTC. Its translation is CASSPWGGDYNEQFF.

The chain is built from TRBV29-1 and TRBJ2-5; 7 nucleotides line up with TRBD2. The CDR3 is 14 amino acids. The germline CDR1 and CDR2 sequences are SQVTM and ANQGSEA. Losses at the gene ends were 7 bases for V and 0 bases for J; bases not matched to a gene: 8. DNA of the CDR3: TGCAGCGCACCACTAGCGACAGACCAAGAGACCCAGTACTTC. Encoded protein: CSAPLATDQETQYF.

This clonotype was observed a few times. This rearrangement joins TRBV9 to TRBJ2-3, with 7 nucleotides matching TRBD2. The trim removed 6 bases at V and 0 bases at J, leaving 13 bases unmatched. This CDR3 spans 17 amino acids. CDR1 and CDR2 (germline): SGDLS, YYNGEE. The chain's CDR3 is CASTQHLQRGSTDTQYF. DNA of the CDR3: TGTGCCAGCACCCAGCACCTCCAGCGGGGTAGCACAGATACGCAGTATTTT.

The V gene is TRBV7-9, the J gene TRBJ1-1; possibly TRBD1 for D (5 bases). CDR1 and CDR2 from the germline V gene are SEHNR and FQNEAQ (reference sequence). V was pared by 5 bases and J by 7 bases, with 8 bases between. The CDR3 spans 11 residues. The CDR3 region has the DNA TGTGCCAGCAGCCGTGACAGTGAAGCTTTCTTT. It yields the protein CASSRDSEAFF.

The CDR3 DNA reads TGTGCCAGCAGCCCGTATAGCCGGCCTCAGTACTTC. It codes for CASSPYSRPQYF. The chain couples TRBV28 to TRBJ2-5, with no clear D. The V and J ends lost 6 bases and 11 bases respectively, with 16 bases between them. Germline V CDR1 and CDR2: MDHEN, SYDVKM. CDR3 length equals 12 residues.

The rearrangement joins TRBV29-1 to TRBJ2-2; D is uncertain. This CDR3 has 12 amino acids. Germline-derived CDR1 and CDR2 are SQVTM and ANQGSEA. Trimming took 7 bases from V and 5 from J, leaving 11 bases between them. The CDR3 loop reads CSAVSWTGELFF. DNA for the CDR3: TGCAGCGCAGTATCGTGGACCGGGGAGCTGTTTTTT.

This clonotype showed up just a few times. The genes are TRBV6-2 or TRBV6-3 and TRBJ1-2; weak D call: TRBD1 (5 bases). Trimming pared 4 bases from V and 2 bases from J, leaving 5 bases between. This CDR3 comprises 12 residues. The V gene's germline CDR1 is MNHEY and CDR2 SVGEGT. The CDR3 DNA reads as TGTGCCAGCAGTTGGACAAACTATGGCTACACCTTC. Encoded protein: CASSWTNYGYTF.

The J gene is TRBJ2-5, the V gene TRBV7-9, with 7 bases aligning to TRBD1. The trim removed 4 bases at V and 5 bases at J, leaving 7 bases unmatched. The CDR3 covers 14 residues. Per germline, CDR1 SEHNR and CDR2 FQNEAQ (reference sequence). As DNA, the CDR3 is TGTGCCAGCAGCTCCGACAGGGTTTGGGAGACCCAGTACTTC. Translated, it gives CASSSDRVWETQYF.

The V gene is TRBV30, the J gene TRBJ1-4, with 10 bases lining up with TRBD1. The CDR3 has 13 residues. V shed 4 bases and J 6 bases; nucleotides not matched to a gene: 2. Germline V gene data show CDR1 as GTSNPN and CDR2 as SVGIG (reference sequence). The DNA for the CDR3 is TGTGCCTGGAAGACAGGGGGCTATGAAAAACTGTTTTTT. It specifies CAWKTGGYEKLFF.

The chain couples TRBV5-1 to TRBJ2-7, with 7 bases lining up with TRBD2. The length of the CDR3 is 15 residues. Germline values: CDR1 SGHRS, CDR2 YFSETQ. V dropped 3 bases and J dropped 2; count of bases not matched to a gene: 8. DNA of the CDR3: TGCGCCAGCAGCTCCGGCGGGGGATCGACCTACGAGCAGTACTTC. Translated, it gives CASSSGGGSTYEQYF.

This chain connects TRBV5-1 to TRBJ1-5; D may be TRBD1 (6 bases). The CDR3 extends over 13 amino acids. The germline gives CDR1 SGHRS, CDR2 YFSETQ. Deletions cut 2 bases from V and 6 bases from J, with 9 bases between. The CDR3 bases are TGCGCCAGCAGCTTTGGAGGGGGTCAGCCCCAGCATTTT. The encoded protein is CASSFGGGQPQHF. The variable domain in full, completed from reference TRBV5-1 and TRBJ1-5, reads KAGVTQTPRYLIKTRGQQVTLSCSPISGHRSVSWYQQTPGQGLQFLFEYFSETQRNKGNFPGRFSGRQFSNSRSEMNVSTLELGDSALYLCASSFGGGQPQHFGDGTRLSIL.

The CDR3 nucleotides read TGTGCCAGCAGTACCCGCAGAGGAGAGACCCAGTACTTC. Its translation: CASSTRRGETQYF. The rearrangement joins TRBV7-2 to TRBJ2-5, with D unclear. Germline CDR1 reads SGHTA; CDR2 reads FQGNSA. V shed 6 bases and J shed 4 bases, with 12 bases lying between them. This CDR3 region has 13 residues.

The V and J genes are TRBV11-2 and TRBJ2-1; no firm D call. Germline CDR1 reads SGHAT; CDR2 reads FQNNGV. V was pared by 4 bases and J by 7 bases, with 17 bases between. The length of the CDR3 is 15 residues. CDR3 coding DNA: TGTGCCAGCAGCTCATTCGTTCCTCTTGGGAATGAGCAGTTCTTC. Translating it yields CASSSFVPLGNEQFF. Based on the CDR3 plus reference TRBV11-2 and TRBJ2-1, the full variable domain is EAGVAQSPRYKIIEKRQSVAFWCNPISGHATLYWYQQILGQGPKLLIQFQNNGVVDDSQLPKDRFSAERLKGVDSTLKIQPAKLEDSAVYLCASSSFVPLGNEQFFGPGTRLTVL.

The table lists this clonotype with a few counts. This chain links TRBV7-2 with TRBJ2-2; 7 nucleotides agree with TRBD2. V gave up 2 bases and J gave up 4 bases; unmatched junction bases: 10. The CDR3 is made up of 17 amino acids. From germline, CDR1 is SGHTA and CDR2 FQGNSA. The CDR3 DNA is TGTGCCAGCAGCTTATTTTTGTGGACTAGGGGCACCGGGGAGCTGTTTTTT. It codes for CASSLFLWTRGTGELFF. The complete variable domain, with remaining parts taken from reference TRBV7-2 and TRBJ2-2, reads GAGVSQSPSNKVTEKGKDVELRCDPISGHTALYWYRQSLGQGLEFLIYFQGNSAPDKSGLPSDRFSAERTGGSVSTLTIQRTQQEDSAVYLCASSLFLWTRGTGELFFGEGSRLTVL.